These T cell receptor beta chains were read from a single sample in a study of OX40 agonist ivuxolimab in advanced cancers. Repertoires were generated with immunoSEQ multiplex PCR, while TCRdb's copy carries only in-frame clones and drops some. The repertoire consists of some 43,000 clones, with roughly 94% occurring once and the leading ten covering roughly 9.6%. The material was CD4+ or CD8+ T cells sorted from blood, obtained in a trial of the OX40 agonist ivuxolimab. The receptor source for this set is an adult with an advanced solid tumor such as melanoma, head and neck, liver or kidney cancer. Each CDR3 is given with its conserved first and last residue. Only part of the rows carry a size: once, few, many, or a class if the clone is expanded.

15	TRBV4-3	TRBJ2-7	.	CASSQDKVLSYEQYF
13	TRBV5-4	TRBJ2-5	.	CASSLALQETQYF
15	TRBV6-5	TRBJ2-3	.	CASSYFDQALDTQYF
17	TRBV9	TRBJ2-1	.	CASSFPRVSSPYNEQFF
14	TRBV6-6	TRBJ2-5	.	CASRPRGAQETQYF
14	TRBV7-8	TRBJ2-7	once	CASSPTGGANEQYF
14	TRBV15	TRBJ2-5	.	CATSSEGFVETQYF
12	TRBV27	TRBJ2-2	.	CASSLLGGELFF
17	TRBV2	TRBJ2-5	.	CASSDASGTPLEETQYF
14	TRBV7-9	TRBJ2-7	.	CASSGGTSIHEQYF
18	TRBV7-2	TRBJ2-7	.	CASSPRRELDSHSYEQYF
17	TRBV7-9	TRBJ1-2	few	CASSPWMTVGGRYGYTF
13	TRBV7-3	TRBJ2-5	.	CASSLQPGETQYF
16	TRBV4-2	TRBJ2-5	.	CASSPLAGSLPKTQYF
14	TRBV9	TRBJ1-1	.	CASSPERANTEAFF
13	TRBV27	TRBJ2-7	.	CASRYGQAYEQYF
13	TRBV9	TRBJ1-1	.	CASSVALNTEAFF
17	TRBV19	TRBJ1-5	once	CASSIYRPFNSNQPQHF
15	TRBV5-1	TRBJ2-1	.	CASSPYTAAGNEQFF
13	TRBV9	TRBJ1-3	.	CASWAGSGNTIYF
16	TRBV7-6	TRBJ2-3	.	CASSRPWTMRMNTQYF
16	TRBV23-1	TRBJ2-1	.	CASSQSWPGPGNEQFF
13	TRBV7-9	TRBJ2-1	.	CASSAGLYNEQFF
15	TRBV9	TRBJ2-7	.	CASSAYGQGAYEQYF
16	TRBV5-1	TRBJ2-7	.	CASSLGLGGAGYEQYF
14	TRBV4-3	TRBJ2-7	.	CASSQESGYYEQYF
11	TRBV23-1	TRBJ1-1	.	CASSKLAEAFF
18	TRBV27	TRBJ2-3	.	CASSFARTSGSRTDTQYF
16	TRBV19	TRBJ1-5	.	CASSPPPFGPNQPQHF
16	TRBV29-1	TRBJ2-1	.	CSVEGLAGEQYNEQFF
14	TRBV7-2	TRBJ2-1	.	CASSLGQGKVEQFF
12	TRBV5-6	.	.	CASSSTNYEQYF
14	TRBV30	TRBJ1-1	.	CAWNPTGGSTEAFF
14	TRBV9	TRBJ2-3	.	CASSVTGSTDTQYF
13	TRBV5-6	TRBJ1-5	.	CASSQGIGQPQHF
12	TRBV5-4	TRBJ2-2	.	CASSPASGELFF
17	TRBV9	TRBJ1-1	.	CASSAAPDRFGNTEAFF